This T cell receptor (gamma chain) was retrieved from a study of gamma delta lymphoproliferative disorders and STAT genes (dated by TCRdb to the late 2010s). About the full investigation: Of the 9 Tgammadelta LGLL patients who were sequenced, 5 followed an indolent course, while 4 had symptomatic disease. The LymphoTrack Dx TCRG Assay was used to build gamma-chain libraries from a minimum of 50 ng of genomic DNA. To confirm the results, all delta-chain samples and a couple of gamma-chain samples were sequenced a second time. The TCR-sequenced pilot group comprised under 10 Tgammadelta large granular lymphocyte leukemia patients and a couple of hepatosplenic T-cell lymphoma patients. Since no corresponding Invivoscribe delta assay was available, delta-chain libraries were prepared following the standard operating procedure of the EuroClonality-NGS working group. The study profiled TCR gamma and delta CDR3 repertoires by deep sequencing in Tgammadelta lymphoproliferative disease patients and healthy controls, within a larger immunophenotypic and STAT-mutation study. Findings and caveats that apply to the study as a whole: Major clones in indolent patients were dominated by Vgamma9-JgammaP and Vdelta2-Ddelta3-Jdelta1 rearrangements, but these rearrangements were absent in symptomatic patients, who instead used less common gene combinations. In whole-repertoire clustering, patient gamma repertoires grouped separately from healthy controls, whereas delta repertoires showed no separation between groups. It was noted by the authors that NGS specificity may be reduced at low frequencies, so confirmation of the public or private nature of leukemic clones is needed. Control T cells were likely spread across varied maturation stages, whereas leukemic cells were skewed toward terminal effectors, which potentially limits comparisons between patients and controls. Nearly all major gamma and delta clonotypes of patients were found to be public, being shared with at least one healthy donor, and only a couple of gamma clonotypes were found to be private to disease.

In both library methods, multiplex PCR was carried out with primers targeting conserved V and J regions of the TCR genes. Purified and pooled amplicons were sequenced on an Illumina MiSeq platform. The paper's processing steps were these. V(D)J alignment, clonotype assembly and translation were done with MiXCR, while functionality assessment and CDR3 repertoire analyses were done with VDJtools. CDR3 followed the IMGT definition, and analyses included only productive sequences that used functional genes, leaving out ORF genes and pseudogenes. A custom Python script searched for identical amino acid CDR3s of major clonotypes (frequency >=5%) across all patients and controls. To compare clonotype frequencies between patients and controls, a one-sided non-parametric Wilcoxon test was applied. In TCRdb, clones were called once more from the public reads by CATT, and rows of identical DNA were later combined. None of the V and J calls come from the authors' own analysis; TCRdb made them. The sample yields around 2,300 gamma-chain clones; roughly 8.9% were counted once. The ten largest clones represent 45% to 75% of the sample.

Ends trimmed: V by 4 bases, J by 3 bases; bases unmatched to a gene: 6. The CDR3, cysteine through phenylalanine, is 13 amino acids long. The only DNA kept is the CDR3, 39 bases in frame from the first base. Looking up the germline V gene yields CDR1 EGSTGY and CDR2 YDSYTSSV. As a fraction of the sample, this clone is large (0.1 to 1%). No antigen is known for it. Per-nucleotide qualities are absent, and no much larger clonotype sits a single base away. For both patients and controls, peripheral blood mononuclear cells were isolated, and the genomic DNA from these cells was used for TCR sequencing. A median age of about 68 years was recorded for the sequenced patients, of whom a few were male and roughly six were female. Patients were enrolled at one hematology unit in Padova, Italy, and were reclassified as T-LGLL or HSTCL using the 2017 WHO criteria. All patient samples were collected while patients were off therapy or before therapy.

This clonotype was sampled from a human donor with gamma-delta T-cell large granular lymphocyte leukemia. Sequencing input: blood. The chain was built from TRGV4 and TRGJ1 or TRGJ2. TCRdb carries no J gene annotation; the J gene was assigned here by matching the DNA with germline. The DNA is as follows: TGTGCCACCTGGGAACGCCTTTATTATAAGAAACTCTTT. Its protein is CATWERLYYKKLF.